The sample holds a few counts of the clone carrying this T cell receptor beta chain. The antigen is undetermined. CDR1 and CDR2 from the germline V gene are SEHNR and FQNEAQ (reference sequence). V lost 1 base and J 2 bases, leaving 8 bases between the germline ends. The CDR3 runs 15 residues. This specimen comes from a study of T-cell memory formation after mild COVID-19. Study findings and constraints: The main location of contracting CD4+ clones was CM and EM, and that of contracting CD8+ clones was EMRA.

After 5'RACE with constant-segment primers, TCR alpha and TCR beta cDNA libraries carrying sample barcodes and UMIs were obtained. MiXCR, applied by TCRdb to the 5' RACE reads, yields one record per CDR3 protein. This table has approximately 440,000 distinct CDR3 sequences, around 20% appearing once. The sequenced sample was PBMCs or a T cell subset sorted from them (not recorded which). The chain has TRBV7-9 and TRBJ2-2; D is undetermined. The receptor's source is an adult woman who had mild COVID-19 (a few samples of this study predate the infection). Cell type and time point are not known. The CDR3 DNA follows: TGTGCCAGCAGCTTAGTAGCACCTAACACCGGGGAGCTGTTTTTT. This gives the protein CASSLVAPNTGELFF.